This T cell receptor (beta chain) was sequenced during a study of CD8 T cells in Susac syndrome. A quantity of about 0.5 to 1 ug RNA underwent reverse transcription using random hexamers. In TCRdb, the immunoSEQ multiplex PCR reads were re-called with MiXCR into one record per CDR3 protein. The repertoire holds 150,000 or so distinct CDR3 sequences, with 95% as singletons. TCR beta was sequenced from blood CD8+ and CD4+ T cells. Germline V gene lookup returns CDR1 SGHRS and CDR2 YFSETQ. V lost 0 bases, J lost 0 bases, and 7 bases lay in between. This CDR3 is built from 15 residues. The specimen sequenced was CD4+ T cells from PBMCs. The V and J genes are TRBV5-1 and TRBJ2-1, with D perhaps assigned TRBD1 or TRBD2 (6 bases each). This TCR was sampled from a human donor with Susac syndrome. Here the CDR3 DNA reads TGCGCCAGCAGCTTGGAGGGGGGCTCCTACAATGAGCAGTTCTTC. Translating it yields CASSLEGGSYNEQFF.